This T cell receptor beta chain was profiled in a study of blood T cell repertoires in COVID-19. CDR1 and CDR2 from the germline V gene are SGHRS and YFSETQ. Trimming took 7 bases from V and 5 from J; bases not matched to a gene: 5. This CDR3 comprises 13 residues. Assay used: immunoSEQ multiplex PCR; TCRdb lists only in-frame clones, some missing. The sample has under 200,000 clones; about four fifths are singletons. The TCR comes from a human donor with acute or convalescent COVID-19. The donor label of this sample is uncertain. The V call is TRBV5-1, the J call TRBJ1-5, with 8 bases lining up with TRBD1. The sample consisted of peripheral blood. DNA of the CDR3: TGCGCCAGCGGGTTGGACAGGGATCAGCCCCAGCATTTT. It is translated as CASGLDRDQPQHF.